A single sample is the source of the 2 T cell receptor beta chains below, sequenced in a study of blood T cell repertoires in COVID-19. Assay used: immunoSEQ multiplex PCR; TCRdb lists only in-frame clones, some missing. Of tens of thousands of clones in the sample, about 86% were seen once. The sequenced sample was peripheral blood. The receptors stem from a man aged 60-69 years with acute or convalescent COVID-19.

This rearrangement joins TRBV2 to TRBJ2-5; 7 bases agree with TRBD2. J lost 5 bases, V lost 6 bases, and 9 bases had no gene match. Per the germline V gene, CDR1 is SNHLY and CDR2 is FYNNEI. This CDR3 comprises 14 residues. The CDR3 sequence: CASREGRVWETQYF. The CDR3, as DNA: TGTGCCAGCAGGGAGGGGAGGGTCTGGGAGACCCAGTACTTC.

This clone was detected a few times. J is TRBJ1-6 and V is TRBV30; D ambiguous. Between the trimmed V and J ends, which lost 2 bases and 0 bases, there was a span of 2 bases. Germline-derived CDR1 and CDR2 are GTSNPN and SVGIG (reference sequence). This CDR3 has 13 residues. This chain's CDR3 is CAWSYSYNSPLHF. The DNA for the CDR3 is TGTGCCTGGAGTTACTCCTATAATTCACCCCTCCACTTT.